The TCR beta chain described here comes from a study of blood T cell repertoires in COVID-19 (dated by TCRdb to the early 2020s). For the study in its entirety: Samples from collaborators originated in the United States, Italy and Spain and spanned both the acute and convalescent phases of COVID-19. The prospective study material was composed of cDNA or gDNA derived from T cells, B-cell-depleted T cells, or PBMCs. Subjects who had been exposed to COVID-19, were actively infected with it, or had recovered from it provided the deeply sampled blood TCRbeta repertoires that made up the dataset. The repertoires were released in a freely available public database intended as a resource for research on the immune response to SARS-CoV-2. Samples came from the ongoing ImmuneRACE study (first 160 participants) plus 1,254 subjects from 6 global collaborators. Sample metadata almost always included a de-identified subject ID, COVID-19 status, age in years and sex. HLA class I and class II types, where available, came from metadata supplied by the sample provider rather than from assay-based typing. Summary of the overall study and its limitations: How much clinical and demographic metadata was included differed by source and by participant, and the metadata was provided uncurated.

A note on this clone: This receptor's antigen is unknown. No clone much larger than this one lies a single base away; base qualities are absent.

Each collaborating institution followed its own protocols to collect whole blood in K2EDTA tubes. For TCRbeta analysis, collaborators shipped samples as frozen whole blood, isolated PBMCs, or DNA extracted from either of those sample types. TCRbeta CDR3 regions were amplified from genomic DNA by means of the immunoSEQ Assay, a bias-controlled multiplex PCR. In the authors' own workflow: The number of nucleated cells in each sample was estimated by amplification of reference gene primers within the assay. To quantify the absolute abundance of each unique TCRbeta CDR3 rearrangement, sequence reads were collapsed and filtered. For each sample, productive Simpson clonality was calculated as the square root of Simpson's diversity index over productive rearrangements. Sourced from immuneACCESS, this table was stored by TCRdb with only in-frame sequences that have V and J called. A share of the clones is absent; for the studies checked, an unresolved V gene accounts for under half, and the remainder has no known explanation. V and J calls and clone size are copied from that table; D and trimming were computed from the DNA. This sample gives 200,000 or so clones in total; 80% to 85% of them show up just once. The ten most abundant clones make up about 6% of the sample.

The germline V gene yields MNHEY for CDR1 and SVGAGI for CDR2. V is pared back by 5 bases and J by 0 bases, with 14 bases lying between the germline termini. CDR3 length: 15 amino acids, cysteine to phenylalanine. Left in the record is the CDR3 DNA by itself, 45 bases read in frame from the first base. The sequence was obtained from a woman in her forties with acute or convalescent COVID-19. The sample taken for sequencing was peripheral blood. The chain couples TRBV6-5 to TRBJ2-7; TRBD2 could be the D gene, as 6 bases match. Read as DNA, the sequence is TGTGCCAGCAGTCGGAGCGGGCTTAGCTCCTACGAGCAGTACTTC. Its protein product is CASSRSGLSSYEQYF.